Detailed here is one T cell receptor (beta chain). This clonotype occurred many times. Its specific antigen is unknown. Per-base qualities were not stored, and no clone one base away is much larger. The sample belongs to a study of T cells in Graves' hyperthyroidism and ophthalmopathy (dated by TCRdb to 2018 to 2020). Regarding the complete study: A discovery cohort of 95 to 100 patients, about 40 with Graves' ophthalmopathy and 55 to 60 with stable Graves' hyperthyroidism, was used to find distinguishing TCR V-J signatures. According to the paper, TCR Vbeta CDR3 sequencing was carried out on over 130 peripheral blood samples, which came from 40 to 45 ophthalmopathy, 75 or so hyperthyroidism and about 17 progressor patients. Following sampling, methimazole starting at 30 mg daily was given to hyperthyroidism patients, and high-dose intravenous methylprednisolone was given to ophthalmopathy patients. The roughly 100 discovery patients were randomly divided into training and test sets at a 7:3 ratio. In roughly six Graves' hyperthyroidism patients, the study also compared T-cell repertoires from thyroid tissue with T-cell repertoires from blood. An independent validation cohort of 18 to 20 hyperthyroidism patients and roughly 16 patients who later progressed to ophthalmopathy tested prospective prediction of ophthalmopathy.

V is pared back by 5 bases and J by 7 bases, with 24 bases lying between the germline termini. The CDR3 covers 16 residues, taking in both the cysteine and the phenylalanine. The entry retains the CDR3 DNA only, 48 bases that are in frame from base 1. The CDR1 and CDR2 encoded by the germline V gene are MNHNS and SASEGT. Amplification of TCR beta CDR3 regions was carried out from RNA transcripts. The first round of RT-PCR for the TCR CDR3 was performed with the HTBI primer set and the Qiagen OneStep RT-PCR kit. Libraries were constructed in a second round of multiplex PCR, after which size selection and purification were carried out. The libraries were sequenced on an Illumina HiSeq2000 using paired-end 100 bp reads. For the original study's pipeline: SOAPnuke was used to process the raw data, removing reads that contained adapters or uncalled bases, had a mean Phred below 15, or lacked an exact match to the constant primer or identifier. High-quality paired reads were merged with COPE v1.2.5, and unique nucleotide sequences were defined as clonotypes. Clonotypes were aligned to IMGT TRBV, TRBD and TRBJ reference segments using MiTCR v1.1. Only V-J combinations with frequency above 0.0001, covering 99.2% of repertoires, were analysed. The TCS score was defined as the ratio of F50 (clonal expansion) to E x V (chaos), calculated using BLOSUM62-based TCRdist between CDR3 peptides within each V-J. Welch's t-statistics and random forest reduced 450 to 600 V-J features to 13, which were used in a naive Bayes classifier (R e1071). Thyroid-blood repertoire similarity was quantified with the Morisita-Horn index. The public sequencing data were trimmed at Q25 with fastp and processed into clonotypes with MiXCR by TCRdb, which kept only in-frame beta chains. A single entry per CDR3 protein holds the most common genes and DNA from its merged rows. TCRdb, not the original authors, processed these V and J calls. This sample holds around 580,000 distinct CDR3 sequences; around 45% were observed only once. Around 7.7% of the sample rests with the top ten.

Stable Graves' hyperthyroidism was defined as no progression to ophthalmopathy during 18 months of follow-up. The hyperthyroidism patients were between 18 and 65 years old and newly diagnosed, with a disease duration of less than 2 months. Exclusion was applied to patients with uncontrolled infections, other autoimmune diseases, pregnancy or lactation. Diagnoses relied on clinical symptoms, serum thyroxine and TRAb, thyroid ultrasound and orbital computed tomography. Total RNA was extracted with Trizol reagent, and quality was checked on an Agilent 2100 Bioanalyzer. Study-wide conclusions, independent of this receptor: In validation, the model predicted progression to ophthalmopathy a median of approximately 6.3 months before onset, with around 70% sensitivity and roughly 73% specificity. No statistical method was used to set the sample size in advance, and investigators knew the group allocation. A 13 V-J signature model separated ophthalmopathy from stable hyperthyroidism, with around 91% sensitivity and about 81% specificity in cross-validation and 80%/75% in testing. Most expanded thyroid clonotypes (frequency above 0.001) were also detected in blood, a finding suggesting that blood repertoires may reflect thyroid immune responses.

The rearrangement joined TRBV6-1 to TRBJ2-7; perhaps TRBD2 is the D gene, with 6 bases matching. Sequenced material: peripheral blood or thyroid tissue (not recorded which). This sequence was found in a woman between 18 and 30 years old with Graves' hyperthyroidism. The bases read TGTGCCAGCAGTCACACCTCACCGGGAGAACGGGGAGAGCAGTACTTC. This gives the protein CASSHTSPGERGEQYF.